This T cell receptor (beta chain) was recorded in a study of OX40 agonist ivuxolimab in advanced cancers. About the research overall: In this cohort, patients received ivuxolimab, an agonistic anti-OX40 (CD134) antibody. Prior therapy, whether anti-PD-1, anti-PD-L1 or anti-CTLA-4, was allowed, and less than 45% had some.

Patients were excluded for autoimmune disease history or systemic immunosuppression. Worth noting for this clone: Antigen unknown.

Trimming removed 1 base from V and 6 bases from J, with 15 bases in between. The germline gives CDR1 MGHDK, CDR2 SYGVNS. The CDR3 length is 15 residues. Notes on the study in general: Nonresponders, in some cases, also had low normalized T-cell clonal expansion.

Sequencing was performed with immunoSEQ multiplex PCR; in TCRdb, only in-frame clones are kept and a portion is missing. Of tens of thousands of clones in the sample, 75% to 90% were seen once. The chain has TRBV25-1 and TRBJ1-1; D unclear. This TCR was sampled from an adult with an advanced solid tumor such as melanoma, head and neck, liver or kidney cancer. The input for sequencing was CD4+ or CD8+ T cells sorted from blood, taken in a trial of the OX40 agonist ivuxolimab. CDR3 amino acids: CASSELGQVSAEAFF. The CDR3 DNA is TGTGCCAGCAGTGAATTAGGGCAGGTCAGCGCTGAAGCTTTCTTT.